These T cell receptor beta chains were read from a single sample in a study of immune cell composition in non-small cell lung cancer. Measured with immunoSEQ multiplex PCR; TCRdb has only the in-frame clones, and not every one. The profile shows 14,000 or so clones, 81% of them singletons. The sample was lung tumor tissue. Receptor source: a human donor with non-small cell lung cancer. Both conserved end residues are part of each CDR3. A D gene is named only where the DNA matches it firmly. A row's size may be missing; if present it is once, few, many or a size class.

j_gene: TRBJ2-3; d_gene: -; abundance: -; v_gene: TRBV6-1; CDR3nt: TGTGCCAGCAGTGAAGGCCTCGGAGATACGCAGTATTTT; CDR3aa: CASSEGLGDTQYF
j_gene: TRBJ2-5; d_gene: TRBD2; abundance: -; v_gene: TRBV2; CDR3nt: TGTGCCAGCAGTCTTAATGGACTAGCGGGGGAAGAGACCCAGTACTTC; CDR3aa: CASSLNGLAGEETQYF
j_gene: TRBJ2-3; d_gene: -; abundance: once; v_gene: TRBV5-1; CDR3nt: TGCGCCAGCAGCGCTGGACCCAGCGGTGATACGCAGTATTTT; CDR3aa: CASSAGPSGDTQYF
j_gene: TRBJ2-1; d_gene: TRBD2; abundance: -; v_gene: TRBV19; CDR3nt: TGTGCCAGTCGAACTAGCGCCAGCTCCTACAATGAGCAGTTCTTC; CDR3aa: CASRTSASSYNEQFF
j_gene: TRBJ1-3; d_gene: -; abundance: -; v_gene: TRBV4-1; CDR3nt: TGCGCCAGCAGCCAATTTGGAAACACCATATATTTT; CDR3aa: CASSQFGNTIYF
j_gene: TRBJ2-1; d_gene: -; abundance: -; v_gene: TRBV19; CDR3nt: TGTGCCAGTAGTATAGATCGGCGGGGCGGGAATGAGCAGTTCTTC; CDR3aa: CASSIDRRGGNEQFF
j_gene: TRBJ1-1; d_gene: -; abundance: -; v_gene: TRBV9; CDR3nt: TGTGCCAGCAGCGTATCGTCCCAAACGGACACTGAAGCTTTCTTT; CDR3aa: CASSVSSQTDTEAFF
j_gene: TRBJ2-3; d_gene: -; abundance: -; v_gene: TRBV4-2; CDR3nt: TGTGCCAGCAGCTCCCCCTCGAATATGGGGGATACGCAGTATTTT; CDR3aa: CASSSPSNMGDTQYF
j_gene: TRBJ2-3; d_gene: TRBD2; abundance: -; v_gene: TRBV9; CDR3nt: TGTGCCAGCAGCGAATCTAGCGGGAGGACAGGAGATACGCAGTATTTT; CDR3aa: CASSESSGRTGDTQYF
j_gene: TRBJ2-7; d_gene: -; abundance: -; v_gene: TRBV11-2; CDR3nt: TGTGCCAGCAGCTTAGAGTTCGGGGGCCAATACGAGCAGTACTTC; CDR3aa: CASSLEFGGQYEQYF
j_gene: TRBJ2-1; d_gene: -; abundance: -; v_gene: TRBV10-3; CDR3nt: TGTGCCTCACGAGGGGGGGACTCCTTCAATGAGCAGTTCTTC; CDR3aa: CASRGGDSFNEQFF
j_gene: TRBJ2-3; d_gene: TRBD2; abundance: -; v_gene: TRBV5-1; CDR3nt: TGCGCCAGCAGCGGGAGGGCCACAGATACGCAGTATTTT; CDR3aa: CASSGRATDTQYF
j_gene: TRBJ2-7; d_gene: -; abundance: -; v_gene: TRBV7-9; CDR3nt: TGTGCCAGCAGCCAGGACCAAAACTACGAGCAGTACTTC; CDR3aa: CASSQDQNYEQYF
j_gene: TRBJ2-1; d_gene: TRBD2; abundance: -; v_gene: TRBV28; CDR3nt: TGTGCCAGCAGTTTAAGCGGGAGGGGTGAGCAGTTCTTC; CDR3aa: CASSLSGRGEQFF